This T cell receptor (beta chain) originates from a study of T cell responses to AZD1222 COVID-19 vaccine. General observations from the study: Targets within unmutated variant regions were reportedly found for nearly half of spike-specific TCRs. Samples come after the peak T cell response, not at day 14. The donors showed a predominance of white British ancestry and of females, with possible underestimation of clonal diversity.

Clones were read by immunoSEQ multiplex PCR, and TCRdb kept only the in-frame ones, dropping some. The table lists about 180,000 clones, about 91% of them singletons. V was shortened by 2 bases and J by 15 bases, with 14 bases between the two germline ends. This CDR3 has 12 amino acids. Germline loops: CDR1 MNHEY, CDR2 SVGEGT. In the case of this clone: The antigen is unknown.

The receptor was derived from an adult in good health. This chain connects TRBV6-2 or TRBV6-3 to TRBJ1-5, with D possibly matching TRBD1 (5 bases). Sequenced here: peripheral blood, sampled on day 0 of AZD1222 vaccination. CDR3 loop: CASSYGRGVRHF. The CDR3 DNA sequence: TGTGCCAGCAGTTACGGTCGGGGGGTAAGGCATTTT.